The clone carrying this T cell receptor (beta chain) occurred a few times. What it recognizes is unknown. The data are from a study of response to subunit inactivated influenza vaccine. Study outcomes and limitations: Authors suggested seasonal influenza vaccinations each recruit few new T cells.

CDR3 length: 13 residues. V was shortened by 6 bases and J by 2 bases, with 10 bases between the two germline ends. Germline V gene lookup returns CDR1 SGDLS and CDR2 YYNGEE. TCRdb re-analysed the RT-PCR reads in MiXCR, keeping a single row per CDR3 protein. The sample includes 290,000 or so distinct CDR3 sequences, roughly 20% of them seen just once. The source material was PBMCs from blood, sampled 21 months after vaccination. The clonotype originates from a man between 50 and 75 years old who received an inactivated influenza vaccine. The chain is built from TRBV9 and TRBJ2-3; possibly TRBD1 for D (5 bases). In DNA form, the CDR3 reads TGTGCCAGCACAGGGATCACCACAGATACGCAGTATTTT. Its translation: CASTGITTDTQYF.